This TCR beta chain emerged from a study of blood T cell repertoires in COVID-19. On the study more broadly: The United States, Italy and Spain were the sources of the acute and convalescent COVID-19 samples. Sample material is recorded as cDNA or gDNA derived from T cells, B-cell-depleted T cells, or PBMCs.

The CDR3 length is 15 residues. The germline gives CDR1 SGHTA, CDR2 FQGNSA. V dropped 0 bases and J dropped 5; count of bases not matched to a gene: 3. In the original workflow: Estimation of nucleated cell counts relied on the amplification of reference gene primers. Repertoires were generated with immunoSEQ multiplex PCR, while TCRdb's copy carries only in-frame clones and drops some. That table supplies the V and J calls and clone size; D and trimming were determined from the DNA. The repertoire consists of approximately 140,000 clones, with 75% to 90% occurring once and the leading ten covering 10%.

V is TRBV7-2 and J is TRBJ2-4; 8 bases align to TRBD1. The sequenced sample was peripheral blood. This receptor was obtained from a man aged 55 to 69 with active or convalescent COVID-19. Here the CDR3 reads CASSLARTGQNIQYF. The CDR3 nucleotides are TGTGCCAGCAGCTTAGCCCGGACAGGGCAAAACATTCAGTACTTC.